This T cell receptor beta chain came from a study of memory CD4+ T cells and cytomegalovirus serostatus. Study-wide points: About 40% of the roughly 150 known CMV-associated TCRbeta sequences appeared in CD4+ memory. The CMV-associated TCR signature appears largely within the CD4+ memory repertoire.

The repertoire was sequenced with immunoSEQ multiplex PCR; TCRdb's copy has only in-frame clones and lacks some. This table has around 30,000 clones, approximately 76% appearing once. Note on this clone: The antigen is not known.

Germline CDR1 is SGHTA and CDR2 is FQGNSA. V lost 1 base to trimming and J lost 8 bases; unmatched junction nucleotides: 3. This CDR3 has 13 amino acids. Single viable CD3+CD4+CD8-CD45RO+ cells were sorted as the memory CD4+ T cells. CD4+ T cells were isolated by positive magnetic selection. This clonotype was sampled from an adult in good health and CMV-seronegative. Some clones in this sample may be carry-over from other donors' samples. This sequence joins TRBV7-2 and TRBJ1-1; 8 bases fit TRBD1. The sequencing input was memory CD4+ T cells from blood. The CDR3 spells CASSLGQGMEAFF. CDR3 in DNA: TGTGCCAGCAGCTTAGGACAGGGGATGGAAGCTTTCTTT.